The 5 T cell receptor beta chains below come from one sample, sequenced in a study of T-cell reconstitution after alpha-beta-depleted transplantation in children (dated by TCRdb to 2016 to 2018). In light of the paper, this sample's treatment or condition label describes: allogeneic hematopoietic cell transplantation with graft depleted of TCRalphabeta T cells and CD19 B cells. Libraries were constructed by PCR. Sequencing was performed on an Illumina HiSeq 2500. To normalize quantification of the TCRbeta repertoire, the TCR libraries were built with molecular barcoding that relied on unique molecular identifiers. The public sequencing data were trimmed at Q25 with fastp and processed into clonotypes with MiXCR by TCRdb, which kept only in-frame beta chains. Rows matching on CDR3 protein sequence are summarized as one entry with the most common DNA and genes. The table for this sample lists under 400,000 distinct CDR3 sequences; roughly 21% of them were counted only once. The ten largest make up about 10% of the sample.

Sequencing was performed on PBMCs, mostly from graft donor cells, taken 180 days after TCRalphabeta/CD19-depleted stem cell transplant. The receptors shown here come from a male patient between 5 and 17 years old who had a stem cell transplant for acute lymphoblastic leukemia, so the T cells may come from the graft donor.

In this sample, this clonotype turned up a few times. The chain joins TRBV9 to TRBJ2-1; no firm D call. The V end was cut by 0 bases, the J end by 8 bases, with 9 bases between. Per germline, CDR1 SGDLS and CDR2 YYNGEE. The CDR3 has 13 amino acids. The CDR3 loop reads CASSVGARYEQFF. DNA of the CDR3: TGTGCCAGCAGCGTAGGGGCGAGATATGAGCAGTTCTTC. Full variable domain (missing parts from reference TRBV9 and TRBJ2-1): DSGVTQTPKHLITATGQRVTLRCSPRSGDLSVYWYQQSLDQGLQFLIQYYNGEERAKGNILERFSAQQFPDLHSELNLSSLELGDSALYFCASSVGARYEQFFGPGTRLTVL.

This clonotype showed up just a few times. The chain employs TRBV20-1 and TRBJ2-7; the D gene could be TRBD1 or TRBD2 (5 bases each). Germline loops: CDR1 DFQATT, CDR2 SNEGSKA (reference sequence). This CDR3 region has 11 residues. The CDR3 sequence: CTTGGFYEQYF. The CDR3 DNA follows: TGCACCACTGGGGGTTTCTACGAGCAGTACTTC.

This clonotype appeared many times. The CDR3 region is CASGTSGYNEQFF. The DNA for the CDR3 is TGCGCCAGCGGGACTAGCGGCTACAATGAGCAGTTCTTC. The gene calls are TRBV10-1 and TRBJ2-1; 11 bases match TRBD2. The junction had 0 bases not matched to a gene; V was cut back by 8 bases and J by 3 bases. The germline V gene has CDR1 WNHNN and CDR2 SYGVQD (reference sequence). This CDR3 contains 13 residues.

The chain combines TRBV7-9 with TRBJ2-2; D could derive from TRBD1 or TRBD2 (6 bases each). With 7 bases removed from V and 7 bases from J, the gap between germline ends came to 19 bases. The CDR3 is made up of 15 amino acids. Looked up from germline, CDR1 is SEHNR and CDR2 is FQNEAQ (reference sequence). The CDR3 sequence: CASTLGGVTSGELFF. The CDR3 coding sequence is TGTGCCAGCACCCTCGGGGGCGTGACCAGCGGGGAGCTGTTTTTT.

The sample holds a few counts of this clonotype. This chain uses TRBV12-5 with TRBJ2-1; 8 bases line up with TRBD2. Germline trimming cut 4 bases from V and 14 bases from J; bases unmatched to any gene: 10. This CDR3 region has 13 residues. CDR1 and CDR2 from the germline V gene are LGHNT and FRNRAP. The CDR3 loop is CASGSPGVAGKFF. CDR3 DNA sequence: TGTGCTAGTGGTTCCCCCGGCGTAGCGGGAAAGTTCTTC.